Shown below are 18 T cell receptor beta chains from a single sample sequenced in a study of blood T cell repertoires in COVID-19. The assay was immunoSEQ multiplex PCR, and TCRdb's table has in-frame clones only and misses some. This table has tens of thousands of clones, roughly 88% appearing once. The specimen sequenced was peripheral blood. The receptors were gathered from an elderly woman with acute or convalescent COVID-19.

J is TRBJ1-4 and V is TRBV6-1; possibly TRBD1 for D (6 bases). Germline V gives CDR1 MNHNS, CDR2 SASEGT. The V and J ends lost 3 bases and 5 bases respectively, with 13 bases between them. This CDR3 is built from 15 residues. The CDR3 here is CASSDLDSANEKLFF. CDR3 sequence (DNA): TGTGCCAGCAGTGACCTGGACAGCGCGAATGAAAAACTGTTTTTT.

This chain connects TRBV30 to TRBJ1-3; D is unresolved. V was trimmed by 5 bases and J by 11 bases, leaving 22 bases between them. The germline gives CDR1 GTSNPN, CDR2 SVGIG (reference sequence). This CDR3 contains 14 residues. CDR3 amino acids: CAWEPGRLGGAIYF. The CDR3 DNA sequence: TGTGCCTGGGAGCCCGGACGGTTGGGCGGGGCCATATATTTT.

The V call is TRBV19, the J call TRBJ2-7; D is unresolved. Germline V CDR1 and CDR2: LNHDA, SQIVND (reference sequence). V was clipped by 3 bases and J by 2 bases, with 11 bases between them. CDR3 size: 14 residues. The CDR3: CASSMAITPYEQYF. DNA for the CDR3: TGTGCCAGTAGTATGGCAATCACACCCTACGAGCAGTACTTC.

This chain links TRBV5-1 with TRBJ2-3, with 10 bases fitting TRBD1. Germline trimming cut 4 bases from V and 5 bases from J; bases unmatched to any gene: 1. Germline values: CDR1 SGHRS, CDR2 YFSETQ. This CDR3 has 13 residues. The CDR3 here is CASSRDRGDTQYF. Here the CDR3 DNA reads TGCGCCAGCAGCAGGGACAGGGGAGATACGCAGTATTTT.

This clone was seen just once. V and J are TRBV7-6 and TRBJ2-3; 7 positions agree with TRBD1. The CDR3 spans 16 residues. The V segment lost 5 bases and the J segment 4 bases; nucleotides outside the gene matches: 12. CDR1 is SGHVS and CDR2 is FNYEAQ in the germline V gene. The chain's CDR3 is CASSPPRQGRSDTQYF. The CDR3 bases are TGTGCCAGCAGCCCCCCGCGACAGGGTAGATCAGATACGCAGTATTTT.

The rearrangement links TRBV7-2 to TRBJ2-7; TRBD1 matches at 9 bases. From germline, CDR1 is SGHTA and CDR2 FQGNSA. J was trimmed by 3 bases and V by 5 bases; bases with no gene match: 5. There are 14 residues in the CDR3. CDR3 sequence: CASSARDRVYEQYF. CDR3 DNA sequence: TGTGCCAGCAGCGCCCGGGACAGGGTCTACGAGCAGTACTTC.

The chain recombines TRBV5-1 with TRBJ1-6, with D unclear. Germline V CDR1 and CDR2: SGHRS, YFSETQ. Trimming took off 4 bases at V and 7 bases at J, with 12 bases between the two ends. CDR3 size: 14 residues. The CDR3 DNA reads TGCGCCAGCAGCCACGGACGGGAGAATTCACCCCTCCACTTT. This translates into CASSHGRENSPLHF.

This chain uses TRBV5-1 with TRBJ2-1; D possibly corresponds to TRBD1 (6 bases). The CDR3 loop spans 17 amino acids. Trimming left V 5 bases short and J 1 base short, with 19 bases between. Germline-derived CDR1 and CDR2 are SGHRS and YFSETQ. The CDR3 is CASSGRGSYRSYNEQFF. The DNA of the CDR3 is TGCGCCAGCAGTGGCAGGGGAAGTTATAGGTCCTACAATGAGCAGTTCTTC.

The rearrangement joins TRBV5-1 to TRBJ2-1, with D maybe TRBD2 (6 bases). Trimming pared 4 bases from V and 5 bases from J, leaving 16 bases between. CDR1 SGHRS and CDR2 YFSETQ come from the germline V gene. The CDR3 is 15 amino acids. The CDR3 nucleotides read TGCGCCAGCAGCCCCGGGACTGCCACCCACAATGAGCAGTTCTTC. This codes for CASSPGTATHNEQFF.

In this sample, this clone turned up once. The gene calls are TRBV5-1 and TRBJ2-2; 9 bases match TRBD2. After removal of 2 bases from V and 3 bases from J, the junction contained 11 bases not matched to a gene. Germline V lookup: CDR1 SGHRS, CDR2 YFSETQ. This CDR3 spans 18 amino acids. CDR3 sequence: CASSFGTLAGPDTGELFF. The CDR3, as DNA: TGCGCCAGCAGCTTTGGGACTCTAGCGGGGCCGGACACCGGGGAGCTGTTTTTT.

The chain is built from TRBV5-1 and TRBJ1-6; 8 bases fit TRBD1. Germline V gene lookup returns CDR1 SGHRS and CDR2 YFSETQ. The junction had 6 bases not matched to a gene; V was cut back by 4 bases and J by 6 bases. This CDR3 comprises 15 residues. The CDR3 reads CASSKGQEINSPLHF. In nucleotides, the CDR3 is TGCGCCAGCAGCAAGGGACAGGAGATTAATTCACCCCTCCACTTT.

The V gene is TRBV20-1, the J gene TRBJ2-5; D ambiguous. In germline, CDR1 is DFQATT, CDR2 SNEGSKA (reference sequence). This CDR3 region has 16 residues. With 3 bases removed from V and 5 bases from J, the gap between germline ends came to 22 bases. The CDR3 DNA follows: TGCAGTGCTAGTCCCTACGCAAACTCGGTTACCGAGACCCAGTACTTC. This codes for CSASPYANSVTETQYF.

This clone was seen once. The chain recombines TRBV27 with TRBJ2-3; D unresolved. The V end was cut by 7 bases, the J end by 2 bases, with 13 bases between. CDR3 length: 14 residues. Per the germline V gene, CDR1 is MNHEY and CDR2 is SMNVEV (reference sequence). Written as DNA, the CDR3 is TGTGCCAGCACTCTAAAAAACCCCACAGATACGCAGTATTTT. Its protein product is CASTLKNPTDTQYF.

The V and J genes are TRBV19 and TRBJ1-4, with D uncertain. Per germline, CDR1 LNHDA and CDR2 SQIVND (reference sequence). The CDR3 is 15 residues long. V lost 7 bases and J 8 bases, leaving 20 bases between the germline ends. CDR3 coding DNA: TGTGCCAGTAACGTGGGTCGGGGTCTGGAGGAAAAACTGTTTTTT. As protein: CASNVGRGLEEKLFF.

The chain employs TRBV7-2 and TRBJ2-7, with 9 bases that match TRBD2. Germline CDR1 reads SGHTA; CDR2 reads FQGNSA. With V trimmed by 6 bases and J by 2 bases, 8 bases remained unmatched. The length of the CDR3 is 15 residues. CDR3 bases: TGTGCCAGCAGTCCCGGCGGGGGGGTGACCTACGAGCAGTACTTC. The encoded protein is CASSPGGGVTYEQYF.

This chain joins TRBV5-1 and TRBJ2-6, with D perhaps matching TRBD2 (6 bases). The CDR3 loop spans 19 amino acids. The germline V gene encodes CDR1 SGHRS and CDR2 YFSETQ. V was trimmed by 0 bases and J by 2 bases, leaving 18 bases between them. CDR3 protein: CASSLAGPRGVPGANVLTF. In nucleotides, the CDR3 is TGCGCCAGCAGCTTGGCTGGACCGCGGGGAGTCCCTGGGGCCAACGTCCTGACTTTC. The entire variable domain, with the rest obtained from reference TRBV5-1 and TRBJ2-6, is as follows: KAGVTQTPRYLIKTRGQQVTLSCSPISGHRSVSWYQQTPGQGLQFLFEYFSETQRNKGNFPGRFSGRQFSNSRSEMNVSTLELGDSALYLCASSLAGPRGVPGANVLTFGAGSRLTVL.

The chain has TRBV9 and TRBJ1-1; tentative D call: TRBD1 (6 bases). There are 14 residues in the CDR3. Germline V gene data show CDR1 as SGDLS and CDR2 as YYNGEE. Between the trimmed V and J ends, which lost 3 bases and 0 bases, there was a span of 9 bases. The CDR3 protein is CASSGGHLNTEAFF. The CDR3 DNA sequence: TGTGCCAGCAGCGGGGGACATTTGAACACTGAAGCTTTCTTT.

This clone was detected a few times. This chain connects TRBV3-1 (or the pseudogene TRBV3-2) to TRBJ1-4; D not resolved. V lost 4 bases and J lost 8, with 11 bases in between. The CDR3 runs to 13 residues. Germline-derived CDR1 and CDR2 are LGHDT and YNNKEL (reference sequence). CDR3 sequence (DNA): TGTGCCAGCAGCCTCCAGATGTGGGAAAAACTGTTTTTT. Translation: CASSLQMWEKLFF.